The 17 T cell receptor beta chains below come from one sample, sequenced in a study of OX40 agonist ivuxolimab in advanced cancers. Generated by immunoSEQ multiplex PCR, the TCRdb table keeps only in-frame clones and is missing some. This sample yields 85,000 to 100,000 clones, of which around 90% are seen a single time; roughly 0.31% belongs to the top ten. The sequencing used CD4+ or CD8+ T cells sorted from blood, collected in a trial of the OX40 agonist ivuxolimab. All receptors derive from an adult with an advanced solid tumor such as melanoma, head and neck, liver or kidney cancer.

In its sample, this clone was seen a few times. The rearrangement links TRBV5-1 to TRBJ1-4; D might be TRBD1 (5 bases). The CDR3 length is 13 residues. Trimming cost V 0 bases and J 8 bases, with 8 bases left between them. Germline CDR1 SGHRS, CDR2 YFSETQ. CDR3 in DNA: TGCGCCAGCAGCTTGGCAGGGAGGGAAAAACTGTTTTTT. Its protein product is CASSLAGREKLFF. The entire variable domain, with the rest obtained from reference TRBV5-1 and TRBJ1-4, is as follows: KAGVTQTPRYLIKTRGQQVTLSCSPISGHRSVSWYQQTPGQGLQFLFEYFSETQRNKGNFPGRFSGRQFSNSRSEMNVSTLELGDSALYLCASSLAGREKLFFGSGTQLSVL.

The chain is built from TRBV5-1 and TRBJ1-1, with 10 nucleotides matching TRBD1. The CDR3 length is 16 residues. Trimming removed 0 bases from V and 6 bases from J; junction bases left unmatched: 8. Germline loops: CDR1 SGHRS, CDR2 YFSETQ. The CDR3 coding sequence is TGCGCCAGCAGCTTGGCCTCGGGACAGGGGTCCCCTGAAGCTTTCTTT. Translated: CASSLASGQGSPEAFF.

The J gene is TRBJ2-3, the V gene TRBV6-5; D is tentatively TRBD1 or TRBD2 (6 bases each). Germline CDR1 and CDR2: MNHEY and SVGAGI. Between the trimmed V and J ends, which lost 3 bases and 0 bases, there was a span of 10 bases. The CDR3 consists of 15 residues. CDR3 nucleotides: TGTGCCAGCAGTTATGGGGGGCATAGCACAGATACGCAGTATTTT. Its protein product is CASSYGGHSTDTQYF.

As DNA, the CDR3 is TGTGCCAGCAGCTTAGCTGGGGGGCCGGCAGATACGCAGTATTTT. It codes for CASSLAGGPADTQYF. This chain joins TRBV7-2 and TRBJ2-3; D may be TRBD1 or TRBD2 (6 bases each). Germline CDR1 and CDR2: SGHTA and FQGNSA. Trimming left V 0 bases short and J 4 bases short, with 11 bases between. The CDR3 totals 15 residues.

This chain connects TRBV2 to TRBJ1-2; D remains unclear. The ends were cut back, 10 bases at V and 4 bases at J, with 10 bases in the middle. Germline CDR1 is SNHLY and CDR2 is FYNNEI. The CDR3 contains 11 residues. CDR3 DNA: TGTGCCAACGGACTGACCTATGGCTACACCTTC. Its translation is CANGLTYGYTF.

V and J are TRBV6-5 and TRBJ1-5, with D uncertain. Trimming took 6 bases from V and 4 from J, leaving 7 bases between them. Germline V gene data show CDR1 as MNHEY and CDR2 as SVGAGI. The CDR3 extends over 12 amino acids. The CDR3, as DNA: TGTGCCAGCAGATCAAAGAATCAGCCCCAGCATTTT. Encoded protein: CASRSKNQPQHF.

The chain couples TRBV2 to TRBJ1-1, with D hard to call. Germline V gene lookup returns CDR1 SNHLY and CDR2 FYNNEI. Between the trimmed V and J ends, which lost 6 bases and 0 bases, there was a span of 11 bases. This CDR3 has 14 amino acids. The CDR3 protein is CASRPGHLNTEAFF. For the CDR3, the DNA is TGTGCCAGCAGGCCGGGCCACTTGAACACTGAAGCTTTCTTT.

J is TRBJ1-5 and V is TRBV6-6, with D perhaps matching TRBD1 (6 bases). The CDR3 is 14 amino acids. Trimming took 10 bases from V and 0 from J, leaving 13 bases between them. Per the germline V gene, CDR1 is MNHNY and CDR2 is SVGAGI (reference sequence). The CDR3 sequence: CANRTEDSNQPQHF. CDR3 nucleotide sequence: TGTGCCAACCGGACAGAAGATAGCAATCAGCCCCAGCATTTT.

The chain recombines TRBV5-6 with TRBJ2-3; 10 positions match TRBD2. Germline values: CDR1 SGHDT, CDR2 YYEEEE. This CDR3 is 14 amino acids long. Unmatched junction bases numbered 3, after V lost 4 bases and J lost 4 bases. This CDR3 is CASSQGLAADTQYF. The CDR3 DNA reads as TGTGCCAGCAGCCAAGGACTAGCGGCAGATACGCAGTATTTT.

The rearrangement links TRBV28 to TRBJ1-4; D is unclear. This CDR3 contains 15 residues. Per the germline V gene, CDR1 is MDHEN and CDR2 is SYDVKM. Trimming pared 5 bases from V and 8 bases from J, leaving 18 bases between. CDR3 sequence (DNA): TGTGCCAGCAGTCCACGGCCAGCCCTCGAAGAAAAACTGTTTTTT. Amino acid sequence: CASSPRPALEEKLFF.

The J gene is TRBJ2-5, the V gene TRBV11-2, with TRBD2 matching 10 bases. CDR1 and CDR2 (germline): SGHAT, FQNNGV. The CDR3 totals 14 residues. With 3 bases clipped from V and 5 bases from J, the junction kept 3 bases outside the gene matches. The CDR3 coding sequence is TGTGCCAGCAGCTTCCTAGCGGGAGTGGAGACCCAGTACTTC. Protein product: CASSFLAGVETQYF.

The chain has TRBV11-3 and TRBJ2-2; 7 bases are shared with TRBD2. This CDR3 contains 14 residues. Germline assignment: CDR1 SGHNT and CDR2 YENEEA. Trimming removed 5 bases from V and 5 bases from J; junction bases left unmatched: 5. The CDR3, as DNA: TGTGCCAGCAGCCTGGGACTAAGTACCGGGGAGCTGTTTTTT. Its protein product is CASSLGLSTGELFF.

The CDR3 protein is CASSPLLGSNTGELFF. The DNA for the CDR3 is TGCGCCAGCAGCCCCCTCTTGGGGTCCAACACCGGGGAGCTGTTTTTT. This chain uses TRBV4-1 with TRBJ2-2; D unclear. CDR1 is MGHRA and CDR2 is YSYEKL in the germline V gene. CDR3 length: 16 amino acids. The V end was cut by 4 bases, the J end by 2 bases, with 14 bases between.

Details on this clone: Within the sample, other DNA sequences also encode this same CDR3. The CDR3 nucleotides are TGTGCCAGCAGCTTAGGGGGGCGTGGAGAGACCCAGTACTTC. Encoded protein: CASSLGGRGETQYF. The chain employs TRBV7-2 and TRBJ2-5; the D gene is possibly TRBD1 (6 bases). CDR3 length: 14 residues. Trimming took off 1 base at V and 4 bases at J, with 10 bases between the two ends. Germline lookup yields CDR1 SGHTA and CDR2 FQGNSA.

The CDR3 sequence is CASSVVQSYNEQFF. CDR3 nucleotides: TGTGCCAGCAGCGTAGTTCAGAGCTACAATGAGCAGTTCTTC. The chain joins TRBV9 to TRBJ2-1; D remains ambiguous. V was clipped by 0 bases and J by 3 bases, with 7 bases between them. CDR3 length: 14 residues. Germline-derived CDR1 and CDR2 are SGDLS and YYNGEE.

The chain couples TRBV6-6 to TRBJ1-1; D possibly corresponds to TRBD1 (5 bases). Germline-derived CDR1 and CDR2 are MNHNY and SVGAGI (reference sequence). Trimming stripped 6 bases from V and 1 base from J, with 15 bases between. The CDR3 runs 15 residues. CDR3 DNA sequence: TGTGCCAGCAGGGGGGATCCACAGGCGAACACTGAAGCTTTCTTT. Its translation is CASRGDPQANTEAFF.

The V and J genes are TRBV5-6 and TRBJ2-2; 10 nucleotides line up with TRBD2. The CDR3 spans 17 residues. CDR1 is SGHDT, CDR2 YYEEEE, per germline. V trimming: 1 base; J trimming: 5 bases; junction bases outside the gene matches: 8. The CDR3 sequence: CASSLFLLAGTTGELFF. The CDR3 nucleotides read TGTGCCAGCAGCTTGTTTTTACTAGCGGGAACTACCGGGGAGCTGTTTTTT.